A single sample gave rise to the 20 T cell receptor beta chains below, sequenced in a study of OX40 agonist ivuxolimab in advanced cancers. Profiling relied on immunoSEQ multiplex PCR, and the TCRdb table lists in-frame clones only, not all of them. The sample carries 80,000 to 100,000 clones, less than 95% recorded once. This sample comprised CD4+ or CD8+ T cells sorted from blood, obtained in a trial of the OX40 agonist ivuxolimab. The receptors derive from an adult with an advanced solid tumor such as melanoma, head and neck, liver or kidney cancer.

The chain recombines TRBV18 with TRBJ1-4, with 7 positions matching TRBD1. Germline V lookup: CDR1 KGHSH, CDR2 LQKENI. This CDR3 region has 15 residues. J was trimmed by 3 bases and V by 4 bases; bases with no gene match: 5. The CDR3 bases are TGTGCCAGCTCACAACAGGGGCCCCCTAATGAAAAACTGTTTTTT. It translates to CASSQQGPPNEKLFF.

The rearrangement joins TRBV6-6 to TRBJ1-5; 7 positions match TRBD1. The CDR3 runs to 16 residues. The trim removed 6 bases at V and 1 base at J, leaving 9 bases unmatched. The V gene's germline CDR1 is MNHNY and CDR2 SVGAGI (reference sequence). The CDR3 DNA sequence: TGTGCCAGCAGACCAGGGGGGTGGGTGAGCAATCAGCCCCAGCATTTT. Residues: CASRPGGWVSNQPQHF.

This rearrangement joins TRBV7-6 to TRBJ2-3, with TRBD1 as a possible D gene (6 bases). V was pared by 5 bases and J by 4 bases, with 13 bases between. CDR3 size: 14 residues. Germline V gene data show CDR1 as SGHVS and CDR2 as FNYEAQ. The CDR3 sequence: CASSADRLADTQYF. CDR3 bases: TGTGCCAGCAGCGCCGACAGGTTAGCAGATACGCAGTATTTT.

This clone was observed a single time. This sequence joins TRBV10-3 and TRBJ2-3; 9 bases are a match to TRBD1. The length of the CDR3 is 14 residues. Germline CDR1 ENHRY, CDR2 SYGVKD. With 2 bases clipped from V and 6 bases from J, the junction kept 3 bases outside the gene matches. CDR3 coding DNA: TGTGCCATCAGTGAGGGACAGGGGAGCGATACGCAGTATTTT. It codes for CAISEGQGSDTQYF.

This sequence joins TRBV5-6 and TRBJ2-6; 7 nucleotides match TRBD1. CDR1 and CDR2 (germline): SGHDT, YYEEEE. With V trimmed by 6 bases and J by 10 bases, 19 bases remained unmatched. There are 17 residues in the CDR3. The CDR3 DNA is TGTGCCAGCACCTCTCCGGGACAGACATCTTGGAGGAACGTCCTGACTTTC. Amino acid sequence: CASTSPGQTSWRNVLTF.

The CDR3 bases are TGTGCCAGCAAACAGAGATACTCTGGGGCCAACGTCCTGACTTTC. Protein: CASKQRYSGANVLTF. The chain couples TRBV21-1 to TRBJ2-6; the D call TRBD1 from the table was never checked on the DNA. TRBV21-1 is classified as a pseudogene. The CDR3 contains 15 residues.

This sequence joins TRBV11-2 and TRBJ1-2; D not resolved. Germline CDR1 SGHAT, CDR2 FQNNGV. V lost 4 bases and J 4 bases, leaving 25 bases between the germline ends. The CDR3 is 18 amino acids. The chain's CDR3 is CASSSEALVGRQAYGYTF. Written as DNA, the CDR3 is TGTGCCAGCAGCTCGGAAGCTTTGGTCGGGCGGCAGGCCTATGGCTACACCTTC.

The chain uses TRBV29-1 and TRBJ1-2; TRBD1 matches 10 bases. CDR3 size: 13 residues. J was trimmed by 4 bases and V by 7 bases; bases with no gene match: 6. Germline CDR1 SQVTM, CDR2 ANQGSEA. In nucleotides, the CDR3 is TGCAGCGACCAGGGACAGGGGCGCTATGGCTACACCTTC. It yields the protein CSDQGQGRYGYTF. The entire variable domain, with the rest obtained from reference TRBV29-1 and TRBJ1-2, is as follows: SAVISQKPSRDICQRGTSLTIQCQVDSQVTMMFWYRQQPGQSLTLIATANQGSEATYESGFVIDKFPISRPNLTFSTLTVSNMSPEDSSIYLCSDQGQGRYGYTFGSGTRLTVV.

The genes are TRBV9 and TRBJ2-7, with a tentative D call TRBD2 (5 bases). The V end was cut by 0 bases, the J end by 0 bases, with 13 bases between. The CDR3 is 16 amino acids. Germline CDR1 is SGDLS and CDR2 is YYNGEE. For the CDR3, the DNA is TGTGCCAGCAGCGTAGGGAGTAGCGTTAGCTCCTACGAGCAGTACTTC. It codes for CASSVGSSVSSYEQYF.

The chain has TRBV6-5 and TRBJ2-7; 7 positions agree with TRBD2. Germline V gene sequence: CDR1 MNHEY, CDR2 SVGAGI. The CDR3 is 15 residues long. The V and J ends lost 0 bases and 2 bases, in that order; junction bases with no gene match: 4. CDR3 nucleotide sequence: TGTGCCAGCAGTTACTCGACCGGGAGGACCTACGAGCAGTACTTC. The encoded protein is CASSYSTGRTYEQYF.

CDR3 amino acids: CASRYQETQYF. For the CDR3, the DNA is TGTGCCAGCAGGTACCAAGAGACCCAGTACTTC. This rearrangement joins TRBV6-6 to TRBJ2-5, with unresolved D. CDR1 and CDR2 from the germline V gene are MNHNY and SVGAGI (reference sequence). Between the trimmed V and J ends, which lost 6 bases and 0 bases, there was a span of 2 bases. The CDR3 spans 11 residues.

The gene calls are TRBV7-2 and TRBJ1-2; D uncertain. CDR3 length: 12 residues. The germline gives CDR1 SGHTA, CDR2 FQGNSA. The V and J ends lost 1 base and 8 bases respectively, with 8 bases between them. The CDR3 DNA is TGTGCCAGCAGCTTAGAGGGCGTAGGCTACACCTTC. Its translation is CASSLEGVGYTF. Complete variable domain (other parts from reference TRBV7-2 and TRBJ1-2): GAGVSQSPSNKVTEKGKDVELRCDPISGHTALYWYRQSLGQGLEFLIYFQGNSAPDKSGLPSDRFSAERTGGSVSTLTIQRTQQEDSAVYLCASSLEGVGYTFGSGTRLTVV.

A remark on this clone: The CDR3 does not end in the conserved phenylalanine or tryptophan, so this is likely a read error. The limits of the CDR3 on the DNA are not certain, so only TCRdb's listed CDR3 is given. The chain joins TRBV4-1 to TRBJ1-2; the D call TRBD1 from the table was never checked on the DNA. Germline values: CDR1 MGHRA, CDR2 YSYEKL. The CDR3 totals 13 residues, both ends included. The CDR3 region is CASSQDRLGHDLL.

J is TRBJ1-3 and V is TRBV4-3; D is undetermined. The ends were cut back, 0 bases at V and 0 bases at J, with 9 bases in the middle. The germline gives CDR1 LGHNA, CDR2 YSLEER. The CDR3 length is 16 residues. CDR3 residues: CASSQDRPHSGNTIYF. The CDR3 nucleotides read TGCGCCAGCAGCCAAGACAGGCCCCACTCTGGAAACACCATATATTTT.

This chain connects TRBV9 to TRBJ2-2; D is uncertain. Germline V gives CDR1 SGDLS, CDR2 YYNGEE. The CDR3 has 15 amino acids. V lost 0 bases and J 2 bases, leaving 8 bases between the germline ends. The CDR3, as DNA: TGTGCCAGCAGCGTAGTAGACGCTAACACCGGGGAGCTGTTTTTT. It specifies CASSVVDANTGELFF.

The chain couples TRBV4-3 to TRBJ1-2; D gene uncertain. Trimming cost V 0 bases and J 3 bases, with 8 bases left between them. This CDR3 is built from 14 residues. Germline assignment: CDR1 LGHNA and CDR2 YSLEER. DNA for the CDR3: TGCGCCAGCAGCCAAGACAGTCGGGACTATGGCTACACCTTC. Amino acids: CASSQDSRDYGYTF.

The V call is TRBV19, the J call TRBJ2-7; a weak D match, TRBD2 (5 bases). This CDR3 has 12 amino acids. Germline CDR1 LNHDA, CDR2 SQIVND (reference sequence). V lost 4 bases to trimming and J lost 6 bases, with 10 bases between them. The CDR3 region is CASSRQAGEQYF. The CDR3 DNA reads as TGTGCCAGTAGTAGGCAGGCGGGCGAGCAGTACTTC.

The chain uses TRBV5-6 and TRBJ1-3; D not resolved. The germline gives CDR1 SGHDT, CDR2 YYEEEE. The CDR3 sequence is 8 residues long. In DNA form, the CDR3 reads TGTGCTAGGGCAACCATATATTTT. Its protein product is CARATIYF.

The chain has TRBV7-9 and TRBJ1-2, with D perhaps TRBD1 (5 bases). V was trimmed by 5 bases and J by 0 bases, leaving 13 bases between them. The CDR3 spans 15 residues. Germline CDR1 SEHNR, CDR2 FQNEAQ (reference sequence). The CDR3 protein is CASSPQSRANYGYTF. CDR3 nucleotides: TGTGCCAGCAGCCCCCAGAGCAGGGCTAACTATGGCTACACCTTC. Variable domain in full (rest from reference TRBV7-9 and TRBJ1-2): DTGVSQNPRHKITKRGQNVTFRCDPISEHNRLYWYRQTLGQGPEFLTYFQNEAQLEKSRLLSDRFSAERPKGSFSTLEIQRTEQGDSAMYLCASSPQSRANYGYTFGSGTRLTVV.

In its sample, this clone was seen once. The chain couples TRBV5-4 to TRBJ2-4, with D maybe TRBD1 (6 bases). Trimming cost V 6 bases and J 9 bases, with 22 bases left between them. CDR1 is SGHNT and CDR2 is YYREEE in the germline V gene (reference sequence). The CDR3 is 15 residues long. CDR3 sequence: CASMTGSGDEGIQYF. CDR3 DNA sequence: TGTGCCAGCATGACCGGGTCAGGGGATGAGGGCATTCAGTACTTC. Variable domain in full (rest from reference TRBV5-4 and TRBJ2-4): ETGVTQSPTHLIKTRGQQVTLRCSSQSGHNTVSWYQQALGQGPQFIFQYYREEENGRGNFPPRFSGLQFPNYSSELNVNALELDDSALYLCASMTGSGDEGIQYFGAGTRLSVL.